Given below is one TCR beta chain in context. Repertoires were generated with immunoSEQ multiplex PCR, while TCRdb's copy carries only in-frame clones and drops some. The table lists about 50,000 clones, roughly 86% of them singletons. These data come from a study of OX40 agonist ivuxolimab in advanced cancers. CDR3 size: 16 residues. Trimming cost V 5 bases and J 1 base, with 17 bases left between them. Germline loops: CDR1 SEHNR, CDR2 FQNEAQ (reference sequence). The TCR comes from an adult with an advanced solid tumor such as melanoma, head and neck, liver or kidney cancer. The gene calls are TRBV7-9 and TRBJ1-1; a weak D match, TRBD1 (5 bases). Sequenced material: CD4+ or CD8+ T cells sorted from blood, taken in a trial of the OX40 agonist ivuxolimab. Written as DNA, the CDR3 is TGTGCCAGCAGCAAAACCGGGACGGTGGAGAACACTGAAGCTTTCTTT. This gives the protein CASSKTGTVENTEAFF.